The rows below give T cell receptor beta chains drawn from one sample of a study of CD4 and CD8 cells across lung adenocarcinoma regions. TCRdb reprocessed the PCR reads via MiXCR and lists one record per CDR3 protein. Of under 20,000 distinct CDR3 sequences detected, roughly 50% appear once; the ten largest clones hold about 19%. The sample was CD4+ T cells from the margin of a lung tumor. The source of these receptors is a male donor with lung adenocarcinoma. The CD4 and CD8 labels of this study may be unreliable. Both conserved end residues are part of each CDR3. D genes are given only for firm matches. Expanded clones are given a class, and other clones once, few, many or no size at all.

J gene	D gene	V gene	clone size	CDR3 DNA	CDR3 protein
TRBJ2-1	NA	TRBV11-2	once	TGTGCCAGCAGCCCCGGAGCCCACTCCTACAATGAGCAGTTCTTC	CASSPGAHSYNEQFF
TRBJ2-4	NA	TRBV27	NA	TGTGCGAGGAGGCGAGCGAAAAACACTCAGTACTTC	CARRRAKNTQYF
TRBJ2-3	NA	TRBV10-1	NA	TGCGCCAACAGTGAGGGGGGGGCCACAGATACGCAGTATTTT	CANSEGGATDTQYF
TRBJ1-1	NA	TRBV6-1	many	TGTGCCAGCAGTGAAGCTTGGGAGGGTGGCACTGAAGCTTTCTTT	CASSEAWEGGTEAFF
TRBJ2-3	NA	TRBV27	NA	TGTGCCAGCAGTTTAACCGTCTGGGTGCGCGGGACTAGCACAGATACGCAGTATTTT	CASSLTVWVRGTSTDTQYF
TRBJ2-7	NA	TRBV11-2	NA	TGTGCCAGCATCTCCTTGGGGGGGACAGGCTCCTACGAGCAGTACTTC	CASISLGGTGSYEQYF
TRBJ2-1	TRBD1	TRBV14	many	TGTGCCAGCAGCCAAGCCGACAGGGCTGGATCCTACAATGAGCAGTTCTTC	CASSQADRAGSYNEQFF
TRBJ2-5	TRBD1	TRBV6-1	many	TGTGCCAGCAGTGACTTCCGGGACAGGCGCGGGGAGACCCAGTACTTC	CASSDFRDRRGETQYF
TRBJ2-3	TRBD2	TRBV30	NA	TGTGCCTGGAGTGCTAGCGGGATTCTGGATACGCAGTATTTT	CAWSASGILDTQYF
TRBJ2-4	NA	TRBV6-1	NA	TGTCGCAGCACGGGGCCTAGAGGCACAGATATTCAGTACTTT	CRSTGPRGTDIQYF
TRBJ2-7	NA	TRBV6-1	many	TGTGCCAGCAGTCGGGACTTGGGCTACGAGCAGTACTTC	CASSRDLGYEQYF
TRBJ1-4	NA	TRBV10-2	many	TGCGCCAGCAGGGGGGATGAAAAACTGTTTTTT	CASRGDEKLFF
TRBJ2-5	TRBD1	TRBV11-1	many	TGTGCCAGCAGCTGGGACAGGGTAAAAGAGACCCAGTACTTC	CASSWDRVKETQYF
TRBJ1-2	NA	TRBV6-8	many	TGTGCCAGCAGTTACTCTGACCTGCCTCCCGGAGTCAATTTAAACTATGGCTACACCTTC	CASSYSDLPPGVNLNYGYTF
TRBJ2-3	NA	TRBV27	NA	TGTGCCAGCTGTCCGGGCCGACGAGCTTCTGAGCAAGATACGCAGTATTTT	CASCPGRRASEQDTQYF
TRBJ2-5	TRBD2	TRBV6-1	NA	TGTGGCGGGGGTCACGGGGAAGGGCACACAGAGACGCAGTACTTC	CGGGHGEGHTETQYF
TRBJ2-4	NA	TRBV27	NA	TGTGCCAGCAGCGTAATGGGGCCACTCCTCAAAAACACGCAGTACTTC	CASSVMGPLLKNTQYF
TRBJ2-3	TRBD2	TRBV6-1	NA	TGTGCCAGCAGTACCTCCTCCGGCGGGGGGGCCACAGATACGCAGTATTTT	CASSTSSGGGATDTQYF
TRBJ2-1	NA	TRBV5-1	few	TGCGCCAGCAGCTTGAGCGTCGGGGGATACAATGAGCAGTTCTTC	CASSLSVGGYNEQFF
TRBJ2-2	TRBD2	TRBV20-1	NA	TGCAGTGCTAGAGACCCGGCCTTCTCTAGCGGCCTGAACACCGGGGAGCTGTTTTTT	CSARDPAFSSGLNTGELFF
TRBJ1-2	TRBD1	TRBV15	many	TGTGCCACATCAGGGGGCAGCAACTATGGCTACACCTTC	CATSGGSNYGYTF
TRBJ2-1	TRBD2	TRBV4-1	NA	TGCGCCAGCAGCCAAGACCACACGAGCGGGGGACTGTACAATGAGCAGTTCTTC	CASSQDHTSGGLYNEQFF
TRBJ2-3	NA	TRBV6-4	few	TGTGCCAGGGGTGACGGGGGCGGGGGTGCAGATACGCAGTATTTC	CARGDGGGGADTQYF
TRBJ2-1	NA	TRBV9	NA	TGTGCCAGCAGCGTAGATGCGGATCTCTACAATGAGCAGTTCTTC	CASSVDADLYNEQFF
TRBJ2-3	NA	TRBV18	few	TGTGCCAGCTCACCCGAATTGCATACGCAGTATTTT	CASSPELHTQYF
TRBJ2-7	TRBD2	TRBV10-2	NA	TGCGCGGGGAGCGGGGTGCCAGGGCAAGATACGCAGTACTTC	CAGSGVPGQDTQYF
TRBJ2-5	NA	TRBV6-1	NA	TGTGCCAGCAGCCCACTTTTTTCGGAGGGGGCGGGGGAGCAGTACTTC	CASSPLFSEGAGEQYF
TRBJ1-2	NA	TRBV20-1	many	TGCAGTGCTAGAGATCTGGGGGCATCCAGTGGCTACACCTTC	CSARDLGASSGYTF
TRBJ2-5	NA	TRBV20-1	NA	TGCAGTGCTAGGACCTCGACAACCCTCCAAGAGACCCAGTACTTC	CSARTSTTLQETQYF
TRBJ2-7	NA	TRBV27	NA	TGTGCCAGCAGAACCGGGACGGGACATTACGAGCAGTACTTC	CASRTGTGHYEQYF
TRBJ2-1	TRBD2	TRBV6-1	NA	TGTGCCAGCAGCCGGAGCGGGAGGGCCAATGAGCAGTTCTTC	CASSRSGRANEQFF
TRBJ2-2	TRBD1	TRBV11-2	many	TGTGCCAGCAGCTACGGACAGGGGAAGGCCGGGGAGCTGTTTTTT	CASSYGQGKAGELFF
TRBJ1-1	NA	TRBV7-8	NA	TGTGCCAGCAGCTCGCTGCCCGGGATGAACACTGAAGCTTTCTTT	CASSSLPGMNTEAFF
TRBJ2-1	NA	TRBV7-7	NA	TGTGCTAGCAGCTCGGCCTCAGGAGGTGAGCAGTTCTTC	CASSSASGGEQFF
TRBJ2-4	TRBD1	TRBV10-2	once	TGCGCCGGCAGGGGGCTGTCGGGCACAAACATGCAGTACTTC	CAGRGLSGTNMQYF
TRBJ2-3	TRBD2	TRBV4-2	NA	TGTGCCGGCAGCCAAGATAATTCTGGTCTAGCGGGAGCCCAGGATACGCAGTATTTT	CAGSQDNSGLAGAQDTQYF
TRBJ2-4	TRBD2	TRBV10-2	NA	TGCGCCAGCAGTGACCCTACTAGCGGTATAGCCAAAAACATTCAGTACTTC	CASSDPTSGIAKNIQYF
TRBJ2-7	TRBD2	TRBV10-3	few	TGTGCCATCAGCAACGGACTAGCTGAGGAGCAGTACTTC	CAISNGLAEEQYF
TRBJ2-3	NA	TRBV27	NA	TGTGCCAGCAGTGCGGGCCGACGGGCCTGTGGCACAGAGACGCAGTACTTT	CASSAGRRACGTETQYF
TRBJ2-5	TRBD1	TRBV6-1	many	TGTGCCAGCAGTGGGAGACAGGGTGGCGTAAAAGAGACCCAGTACTTC	CASSGRQGGVKETQYF
TRBJ2-3	NA	TRBV27	NA	TGTGCCAGCAGTTTATCTAGTCAGGGGATTGGTACGCAGTATTTT	CASSLSSQGIGTQYF
TRBJ2-3	NA	TRBV6-5	NA	TGTGCCGGGGGTTACGGGCCGTGGGGGGCAGAGACCCAGTATTTT	CAGGYGPWGAETQYF
TRBJ1-2	NA	TRBV7-8	many	TGTGCCAGCAGCCTGACAGCGATGACTAACTATGGCTACACCTTC	CASSLTAMTNYGYTF
TRBJ1-4	TRBD1	TRBV6-5	many	TGTGCCAGCAGTTATGACAGGGACAGAGCAAATGAAAAACTGTTTTTT	CASSYDRDRANEKLFF
TRBJ1-1	NA	TRBV4-1	NA	TGCGCCAGCAGCCAAGATAGTAGAAGGGGAAGTGGCGCTTTCTTT	CASSQDSRRGSGAFF
TRBJ2-5	TRBD2	TRBV27	NA	TGTGCCAGCAGTTCCCTTTCCGGGACTAGCGGGGGGGCCAGAGAGACCCAGTACTTC	CASSSLSGTSGGARETQYF
TRBJ1-2	TRBD1	TRBV7-2	many	TGTGCCAGCAGCTTAGGACAGGGGGGAGGCTACACCTTC	CASSLGQGGGYTF
TRBJ2-3	NA	TRBV6-1	medium-sized	TGTGCCAGCAGTGAGGGGGGTACCACTACAGATACGCAGTATTTT	CASSEGGTTTDTQYF
TRBJ2-4	NA	TRBV5-1	NA	TGCGCCAGCAGCCTGCAGGGGGGTGGCAAAGATACGCAGTACTTT	CASSLQGGGKDTQYF
TRBJ2-7	NA	TRBV6-6	medium-sized	TGTGCCAGCAGCTACGTACACGGGCCCTACGAGCAGTACTTC	CASSYVHGPYEQYF
TRBJ2-3	NA	TRBV10-2	NA	TGCGGCGGCACGGGGCTGGGAGCGGAAGATATTCAGTACTTT	CGGTGLGAEDIQYF
TRBJ2-7	NA	TRBV4-1	many	TGCGCCAGCAGCCAAGTAGGGGGAGCCTACGAGCAGTACTTC	CASSQVGGAYEQYF
TRBJ2-5	NA	TRBV27	once	TGTGCCGGGAGGCCGGGGGTTCGTGACCAAGAGACGCAGTATTTC	CAGRPGVRDQETQYF